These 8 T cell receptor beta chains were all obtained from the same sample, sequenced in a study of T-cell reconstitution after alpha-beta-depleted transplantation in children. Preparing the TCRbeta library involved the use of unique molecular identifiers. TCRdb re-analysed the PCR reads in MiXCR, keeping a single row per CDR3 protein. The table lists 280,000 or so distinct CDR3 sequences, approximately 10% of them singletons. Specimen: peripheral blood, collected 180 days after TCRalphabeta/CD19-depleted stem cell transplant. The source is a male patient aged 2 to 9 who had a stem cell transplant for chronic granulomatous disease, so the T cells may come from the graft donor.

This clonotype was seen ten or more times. The CDR3 spells CASSFGGRSYNEQFF. The CDR3 region has the DNA TGTGCCAGCAGTTTCGGGGGCCGCTCCTACAATGAGCAGTTCTTC. The chain recombines TRBV12-3 or TRBV12-4 with TRBJ2-1; D is perhaps TRBD1 or TRBD2 (6 bases each). V gave up 3 bases and J gave up 0 bases, with 9 bases separating them. CDR3 length: 15 amino acids.

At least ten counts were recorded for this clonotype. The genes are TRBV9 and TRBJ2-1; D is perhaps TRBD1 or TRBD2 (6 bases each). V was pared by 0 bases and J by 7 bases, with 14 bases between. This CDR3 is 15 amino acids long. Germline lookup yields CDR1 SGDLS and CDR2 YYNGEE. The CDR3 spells CASSVVGWGANEQFF. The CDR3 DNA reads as TGTGCCAGCAGCGTAGTAGGGTGGGGGGCGAATGAGCAGTTCTTC. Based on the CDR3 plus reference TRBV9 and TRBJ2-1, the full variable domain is DSGVTQTPKHLITATGQRVTLRCSPRSGDLSVYWYQQSLDQGLQFLIQYYNGEERAKGNILERFSAQQFPDLHSELNLSSLELGDSALYFCASSVVGWGANEQFFGPGTRLTVL.

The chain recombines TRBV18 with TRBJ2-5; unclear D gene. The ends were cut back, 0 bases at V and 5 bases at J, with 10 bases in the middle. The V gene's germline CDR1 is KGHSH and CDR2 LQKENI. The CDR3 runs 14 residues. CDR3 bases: TGTGCCAGCTCACCACCTGAACAGTTCGAGACCCAGTACTTC. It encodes CASSPPEQFETQYF.

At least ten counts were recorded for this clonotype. Here the CDR3 DNA reads TGTGCCAGCAGTTGGTTAGGGCGGGAGGCCCTCCCATATGAGCAGTTCTTC. Translation: CASSWLGREALPYEQFF. The chain has TRBV6-5 and TRBJ2-1, with 8 bases identical to TRBD2. This CDR3 comprises 17 residues. The trim removed 4 bases at V and 8 bases at J, leaving 16 bases unmatched. CDR1 and CDR2 (germline): MNHEY, SVGAGI.

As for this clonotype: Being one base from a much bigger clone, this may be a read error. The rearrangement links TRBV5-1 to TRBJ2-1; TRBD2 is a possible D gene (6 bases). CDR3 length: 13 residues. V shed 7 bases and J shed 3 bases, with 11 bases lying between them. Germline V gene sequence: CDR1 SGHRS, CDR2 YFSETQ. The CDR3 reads CASGVSGYNEQFF. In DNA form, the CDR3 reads TGCGCCAGCGGGGTTAGCGGCTACAATGAGCAGTTCTTC.

CDR3: CASSLITGLGQFF. Written as DNA, the CDR3 is TGTGCCAGCAGCTTAATAACGGGTTTGGGGCAGTTCTTC. This chain links TRBV5-6 with TRBJ2-1; no clear D. The CDR3 is 13 residues long. Germline CDR1 SGHDT, CDR2 YYEEEE. Between the trimmed V and J ends, which lost 2 bases and 12 bases, there was a span of 15 bases.

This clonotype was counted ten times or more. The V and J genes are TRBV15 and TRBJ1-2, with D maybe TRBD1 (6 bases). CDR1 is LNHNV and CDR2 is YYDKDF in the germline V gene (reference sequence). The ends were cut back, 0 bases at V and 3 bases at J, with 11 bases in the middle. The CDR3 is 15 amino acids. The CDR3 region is CATSREVRGDYGYTF. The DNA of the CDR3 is TGTGCCACCAGCAGAGAGGTCAGGGGTGACTATGGCTACACCTTC.

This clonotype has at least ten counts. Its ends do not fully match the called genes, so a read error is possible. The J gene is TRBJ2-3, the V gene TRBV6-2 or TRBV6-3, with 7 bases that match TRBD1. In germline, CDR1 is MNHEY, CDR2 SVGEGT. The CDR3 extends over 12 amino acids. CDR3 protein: CASSEGQRSAVF. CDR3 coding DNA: TGTGCCAGCAGTGAGGGACAGCGGAGCGCAGTATTT.